These 30 T cell receptor beta chains were all obtained from the same sample, sequenced in a study of sequential checkpoint blockade in melanoma. The data were produced by immunoSEQ multiplex PCR, yet TCRdb's version contains in-frame clones alone and is incomplete. The data contain over 8,500 clones, 57% of them singletons. As to treatment: randomized to nivolumab then ipilimumab (arm A) or the reverse (arm B). The source was CD8+ T cells sorted from blood (inferred from file names), collected from a patient given nivolumab and ipilimumab in sequence. Receptor source: a human donor with melanoma.

CDR3 in DNA: TGTGCCAGCAGCTCCCGGACTCTCGACGAGCAGTACTTC. This sequence encodes CASSSRTLDEQYF. This chain joins TRBV7-6 and TRBJ2-7; D may be TRBD2 (5 bases). The V and J ends lost 4 bases and 5 bases respectively, with 12 bases between them. This CDR3 region has 13 residues. CDR1 is SGHVS, CDR2 FNYEAQ, per germline.

V gene TRBV7-9 combines with J gene TRBJ1-2, with D possibly matching TRBD1 (6 bases). V was cut by 1 base and J by 4 bases, with 13 bases left in between. This CDR3 is built from 15 residues. Germline CDR1 reads SEHNR; CDR2 reads FQNEAQ (reference sequence). In DNA, the CDR3 is TGTGCCAGCAGCTTAGGTCCAGGGGCTCCCTATGGCTACACCTTC. Amino acids: CASSLGPGAPYGYTF.

CDR3: CASSYHRYRASSYNEQFF. The DNA for the CDR3 is TGTGCCAGCAGCTACCACCGATATCGTGCTAGCTCCTACAATGAGCAGTTCTTC. The genes are TRBV7-2 and TRBJ2-1, with D unclear. CDR3 length equals 18 residues. In germline, CDR1 is SGHTA, CDR2 FQGNSA. V lost 4 bases to trimming and J lost 0 bases, with 19 bases between them.

By frequency in the sample, this clone is medium-sized (0.01 to 0.1%). V and J are TRBV5-1 and TRBJ2-7; tentative D call: TRBD1 (6 bases). The V gene's germline CDR1 is SGHRS and CDR2 YFSETQ. This CDR3 has 15 amino acids. Deletions cut 9 bases from V and 5 bases from J, with 24 bases between. CDR3 in amino acids: CATSPEGVPVDEQYF. CDR3 DNA: TGCGCCACCTCACCCGAGGGGGTGCCGGTGGACGAGCAGTACTTC.

This chain uses TRBV27 with TRBJ1-2; tentative D call: TRBD1 (5 bases). V was clipped by 2 bases and J by 0 bases, with 10 bases between them. This CDR3 is 15 amino acids long. Per germline, CDR1 MNHEY and CDR2 SMNVEV (reference sequence). Written as DNA, the CDR3 is TGTGCCAGCAGTTTAAGACGACAGTCTAACTATGGCTACACCTTC. Its translation: CASSLRRQSNYGYTF.

CDR3 sequence: CASSPVSLRPTYGYTF. For the CDR3, the DNA is TGCGCCAGCAGCCCCGTTTCCCTCAGGCCTACCTATGGCTACACCTTC. V and J are TRBV4-3 and TRBJ1-2; D not certain. In germline, CDR1 is LGHNA, CDR2 YSLEER. V lost 4 bases and J lost 4, with 19 bases in between. The CDR3 has 16 residues.

V usage is TRBV30 and J usage is TRBJ2-7; D is perhaps TRBD2 (7 bases). The CDR3 runs to 14 residues. CDR1 is GTSNPN and CDR2 is SVGIG in the germline V gene (reference sequence). V lost 0 bases, J lost 6 bases, and 15 bases lay in between. The CDR3 DNA follows: TGTGCCTGGAGTGTTGGGAGGGGGAAGAGCGAGCAGTACTTC. Encoded protein: CAWSVGRGKSEQYF.

The gene calls are TRBV7-7 and TRBJ2-1; 11 nucleotides line up with TRBD2. Per the germline V gene, CDR1 is SSHAT and CDR2 is FNYEAQ (reference sequence). This CDR3 is 16 amino acids long. The V and J ends lost 5 bases and 9 bases, in that order; junction bases with no gene match: 12. The CDR3 here is CASSERVAGGPSEQFF. The CDR3 DNA follows: TGTGCCAGCAGCGAAAGGGTAGCGGGGGGGCCGAGTGAGCAGTTCTTC.

The J gene is TRBJ1-1, the V gene TRBV6-5; TRBD1 is a possible D gene (5 bases). CDR3 length: 13 residues. With 5 bases removed from V and 0 bases from J, the gap between germline ends came to 7 bases. Germline V gene data show CDR1 as MNHEY and CDR2 as SVGAGI. This chain's CDR3 is CASSEQVNTEAFF. CDR3 bases: TGTGCCAGCAGTGAACAGGTGAACACTGAAGCTTTCTTT.

Only a few counts were recorded for this clone. In DNA form, the CDR3 reads TGTGCCAGCAGCGCAAAAATCGGGGGCAATCAGCCCCAGCATTTT. This encodes CASSAKIGGNQPQHF. The V call is TRBV7-6, the J call TRBJ1-5, with unresolved D. The CDR3 runs 15 residues. Germline V gene lookup returns CDR1 SGHVS and CDR2 FNYEAQ. V was shortened by 5 bases and J by 2 bases, with 13 bases between the two germline ends.

The chain links TRBV2 to TRBJ2-3; TRBD2 agrees at 11 bases. The CDR3 is 17 residues long. From germline, CDR1 is SNHLY and CDR2 FYNNEI. The trim removed 3 bases at V and 0 bases at J, leaving 5 bases unmatched. The CDR3 DNA follows: TGTGCCAGCAGTGATACTAGCGGGGGTGTTAGCACAGATACGCAGTATTTT. It specifies CASSDTSGGVSTDTQYF.

This clone occurred a few times. The chain employs TRBV21-1 and TRBJ2-1; whether TRBD2, the table's D call, matches the DNA was not checked. TRBV21-1 is labeled a pseudogene. This CDR3 has 21 amino acids. CDR3 bases: TGTGCCAGCAGCCGCCAGAGCCCTAGCGGGATTTCTTCAAGCTCCTACAATGAGCAGTTCTTC. Amino acids: CASSRQSPSGISSSSYNEQFF.

The chain employs TRBV15 and TRBJ2-7; D possibly corresponds to TRBD2 (6 bases). Trimming stripped 8 bases from V and 7 bases from J, with 18 bases between. The germline CDR1 and CDR2 sequences are LNHNV and YYDKDF (reference sequence). The CDR3 is made up of 13 amino acids. For the CDR3, the DNA is TGTGCCACCCAGCAGGGAGGTATACGGGAGCAGTACTTC. As protein: CATQQGGIREQYF.

The chain uses TRBV6-4 and TRBJ2-3; a possible D gene is TRBD2 (6 bases). Germline assignment: CDR1 MRHNA and CDR2 SNTAGT. Trimming cost V 2 bases and J 0 bases, with 9 bases left between them. The CDR3 sequence is 15 residues long. The CDR3 is CASSDGAGSTDTQYF. The CDR3 nucleotides read TGTGCCAGCAGTGACGGGGCGGGGAGCACAGATACGCAGTATTTT.

This clone has a handful of counts. The V and J genes are TRBV7-9 and TRBJ2-1; 7 nucleotides agree with TRBD2. The CDR3 contains 14 residues. The germline V gene encodes CDR1 SEHNR and CDR2 FQNEAQ (reference sequence). Trimming at V came to 6 bases and at J to 6 bases, leaving 8 bases not matched to a gene. The CDR3 loop is CASRGRESGNEQFF. CDR3 DNA: TGTGCCAGCAGGGGGAGGGAATCGGGCAATGAGCAGTTCTTC.

V gene TRBV27 combines with J gene TRBJ1-4; D gene unclear. Germline V gene data show CDR1 as MNHEY and CDR2 as SMNVEV (reference sequence). This CDR3 region has 19 residues. V shed 0 bases and J shed 0 bases, with 17 bases lying between them. The CDR3 region is CASSLSGVWGDTTNEKLFF. In DNA, the CDR3 is TGTGCCAGCAGTTTATCCGGGGTGTGGGGTGACACAACTAATGAAAAACTGTTTTTT.

The V gene is TRBV6-1, the J gene TRBJ2-5, with 8 bases that match TRBD1. V shed 3 bases, J shed 4 bases, and the junction held 10 bases outside the gene matches. Germline loops: CDR1 MNHNS, CDR2 SASEGT. The CDR3 sequence is 16 residues long. The CDR3 protein is CASSEASGGVRETQYF. The CDR3 DNA follows: TGTGCCAGCAGTGAGGCATCAGGGGGCGTGAGAGAGACCCAGTACTTC.

The genes are TRBV7-9 and TRBJ2-2, with a tentative D call TRBD2 (7 bases). The CDR3 is made up of 16 amino acids. V was trimmed by 2 bases and J by 3 bases, leaving 13 bases between them. Per germline, CDR1 SEHNR and CDR2 FQNEAQ (reference sequence). The DNA of the CDR3 is TGTGCCAGCAGCTTACGGTTGGGGGGGCACACCGGGGAGCTGTTTTTT. This encodes CASSLRLGGHTGELFF.

This clone was seen only a few times. The chain recombines TRBV7-9 with TRBJ2-7, with TRBD2 identical over 7 bases. The CDR3 covers 15 residues. V was clipped by 5 bases and J by 0 bases; unmatched bases: 7. Per the germline V gene, CDR1 is SEHNR and CDR2 is FQNEAQ (reference sequence). The CDR3 loop reads CASSGGLPSSYEQYF. The CDR3 bases are TGTGCCAGCAGCGGGGGACTACCTAGCTCCTACGAGCAGTACTTC.

The chain joins TRBV28 to TRBJ2-2, with unresolved D. The CDR3 sequence is 12 residues long. Between the trimmed V and J ends, which lost 1 base and 9 bases, there was a span of 6 bases. Germline V gene data show CDR1 as MDHEN and CDR2 as SYDVKM. The CDR3: CASSLSRRELFF. The CDR3 region has the DNA TGTGCCAGCAGTTTATCGAGGAGGGAGCTGTTTTTT.

The genes are TRBV9 and TRBJ2-2; unclear D gene. The ends were cut back, 5 bases at V and 4 bases at J, with 9 bases in the middle. Germline assignment: CDR1 SGDLS and CDR2 YYNGEE. CDR3 size: 13 residues. DNA of the CDR3: TGTGCCAGCAGAGCTCCGGGCACCGGGGAGCTGTTTTTT. Translating it yields CASRAPGTGELFF.

This clone appeared a few times. Germline is not matched at one junction end, which may reflect a read error. The chain carries TRBV7-2 and TRBJ2-7; TRBD1 matches 7 bases. The length of the CDR3 is 14 residues. Looked up from germline, CDR1 is SGHTA and CDR2 is FQGNSA. The CDR3 DNA is TGCGCCAGCAGCCAAGGATTGGAGACAGGGCAACAGTACTTC. It encodes CASSQGLETGQQYF.

The chain employs TRBV6-1 and TRBJ1-5; D possibly corresponds to TRBD1 (5 bases). The ends were cut back, 5 bases at V and 3 bases at J, with 11 bases in the middle. Germline V gives CDR1 MNHNS, CDR2 SASEGT. The CDR3 has 14 amino acids. The CDR3 spells CASSHRGYNQPQHF. The CDR3 nucleotides are TGTGCCAGCAGTCATAGGGGTTACAATCAGCCCCAGCATTTT.

The sample holds a few counts of this clone. The chain's CDR3 is CASSQGLETGQQYF. CDR3 bases: TGCGCCAGCAGCCAAGGATTGGAGACAGGGCAACAGTACTTC. The V gene is TRBV5-1, the J gene TRBJ2-7; 7 bases fit TRBD1. Trimming at V came to 4 bases and at J to 10 bases, leaving 14 bases not matched to a gene. This CDR3 is built from 14 residues. Germline V gene lookup returns CDR1 SGHRS and CDR2 YFSETQ. Using reference TRBV5-1 and TRBJ2-7 for the parts outside the CDR3, the full variable domain is KAGVTQTPRYLIKTRGQQVTLSCSPISGHRSVSWYQQTPGQGLQFLFEYFSETQRNKGNFPGRFSGRQFSNSRSEMNVSTLELGDSALYLCASSQGLETGQQYFGPGTRLTVT.

J is TRBJ2-2 and V is TRBV27; 8 bases align to TRBD2. Per the germline V gene, CDR1 is MNHEY and CDR2 is SMNVEV (reference sequence). V trimming: 4 bases; J trimming: 7 bases; junction bases outside the gene matches: 11. This CDR3 region has 16 residues. CDR3 sequence: CASSSFGGGPGGELFF. For the CDR3, the DNA is TGTGCCAGCAGTTCCTTCGGGGGGGGGCCTGGCGGGGAGCTGTTTTTT.

This clone was counted a few times. The sample holds other DNA sequences that translate to the same CDR3. The genes are TRBV30 and TRBJ1-3; maybe TRBD1 (5 bases). V lost 2 bases and J lost 5, with 13 bases in between. This CDR3 is built from 14 residues. Germline V lookup: CDR1 GTSNPN, CDR2 SVGIG (reference sequence). In nucleotides, the CDR3 is TGTGCCTGGAGTTCAGACAGAGAAAGAAACACCATATATTTT. Translated: CAWSSDRERNTIYF.

V usage is TRBV7-9 and J usage is TRBJ2-3, with 7 bases lining up with TRBD2. V was pared by 7 bases and J by 0 bases, with 13 bases of the junction left unmatched. The CDR3 length is 17 residues. Germline V gives CDR1 SEHNR, CDR2 FQNEAQ (reference sequence). CDR3: CASTPGRGEFSTDTQYF. CDR3 in DNA: TGTGCCAGCACCCCCGGCCGGGGGGAATTCAGCACAGATACGCAGTATTTT.

This clone occurred a few times. The chain combines TRBV27 with TRBJ2-7; 11 bases map to TRBD2. The length of the CDR3 is 15 residues. Germline assignment: CDR1 MNHEY and CDR2 SMNVEV (reference sequence). V was pared by 5 bases and J by 2 bases, with 5 bases of the junction left unmatched. CDR3 in DNA: TGTGCCAGCAGTCCCTTAGCGGGAGGGGCCTACGAGCAGTACTTC. It yields the protein CASSPLAGGAYEQYF.

CDR3 in amino acids: CASSRNRVAKNIQYF. The CDR3 bases are TGTGCCAGCAGTCGAAACAGGGTAGCCAAAAACATTCAGTACTTC. The chain couples TRBV27 to TRBJ2-4; tentatively, D is TRBD1 (6 bases). The germline V gene has CDR1 MNHEY and CDR2 SMNVEV (reference sequence). Trimming took off 5 bases at V and 0 bases at J, with 11 bases between the two ends. The CDR3 sequence is 15 residues long.

CDR3 in amino acids: CASSSHRQGINTGELFF. DNA of the CDR3: TGTGCCAGCAGTTCGCACAGACAGGGAATAAACACCGGGGAGCTGTTTTTT. V is TRBV13 and J is TRBJ2-2; 7 bases are shared with TRBD1. V dropped 6 bases and J dropped 2; count of bases not matched to a gene: 12. The germline V gene encodes CDR1 PRHDT and CDR2 FYEKMQ (reference sequence). CDR3 length: 17 amino acids.